This T cell receptor beta chain came from a study of control samples from healthy donors and cancer patients (dated by TCRdb to the early 2020s). Points on this clone: Its antigen remains unidentified. Per-base qualities were not stored, and no clone one base away is much larger.

The germline V gene (reference sequence) yields SGHNT for CDR1 and YYREEE for CDR2. Relative to germline, V is 1 base shorter and J is 6 bases shorter, with 10 bases between their ends. The CDR3, cysteine through phenylalanine, is 14 amino acids long. Kept here is only the CDR3 DNA, which spans 42 bases and is read in frame from base 1. The receptor library was made with the immunoSEQ multiplex PCR assay. TCRdb carries this immuneACCESS record with in-frame sequences only. Its versions omit some clonotypes, under half of them owing to an unresolved V gene in the studies checked, with the rest unexplained. Here the sample has 150,000 to 200,000 clones; roughly 95% occur a single time. In total, the top ten clones hold just over 1% of the sample.

This receptor was identified in a young woman in good health. Recombination linked TRBV5-4 to TRBJ2-2, and TRBD2 may be the D gene, going by 6 matching bases. Source material: blood. The bases read TGTGCCAGCAGCTTGAACCCGGGAGCCGGGGAGCTGTTTTTT. Translated, this is CASSLNPGAGELFF.